These 2 T cell receptor beta chains came from one sample sequenced in a study of blood T cells in healthy people across ages. The second PCR ran roughly 6 to 12 cycles with a sample-barcoded 5' primer and J-beta primers. Each CDR3 protein gets one entry after TCRdb re-called the 5' RACE reads with MiXCR. The sample includes some 640,000 distinct CDR3 sequences, approximately 49% of them seen just once. The sequencing input was blood. Receptors were obtained from a woman aged 55 to 70 in good health.

V gene TRBV6-6 combines with J gene TRBJ2-1, with 7 bases fitting TRBD2. CDR1 and CDR2 from the germline V gene are MNHNY and SVGAGI (reference sequence). J was trimmed by 3 bases and V by 3 bases; bases with no gene match: 8. CDR3 length: 16 residues. The CDR3 DNA reads as TGTGCCAGCAGTTATCTTGGAGGCGGGAGCTACAATGAGCAGTTCTTC. Translated: CASSYLGGGSYNEQFF.

This chain joins TRBV3-1 and TRBJ1-2; 7 nucleotides agree with TRBD1. Germline assignment: CDR1 LGHDT and CDR2 YNNKEL (reference sequence). Losses at the gene ends were 2 bases for V and 7 bases for J; bases not matched to a gene: 7. The CDR3 is 14 amino acids. In nucleotides, the CDR3 is TGTGCCAGCAGCCAACGACAGGGAGCCCGTGGCTACACCTTC. Its protein is CASSQRQGARGYTF.